Listed below are T cell receptor beta chains from one sample, sequenced in a study of tumor and adjacent non-tumor tissue in lung cancer. TCRdb re-derived calls from the multiplex PCR reads in MiXCR, one entry per CDR3 protein. The sample lists some 80,000 distinct CDR3 sequences, approximately 82% occurring once. The source material was distant non-tumor lung tissue. The receptors stem from a man between 70 and 80 years old with non-small cell lung cancer. CDR3s leave out the opening cysteine and the closing phenylalanine or tryptophan. Each record gives: J gene, V gene, CDR3 protein.

>TRBJ1-2|TRBV5-1
ASRLAGTYGYT
>TRBJ2-7|TRBV20-1
SARNPAGGGTYEQY
>TRBJ1-6|TRBV11-1
VSGSGQPDNSSLH
>TRBJ2-3|TRBV6-6
ASSLRSESYTQY
>TRBJ2-7|TRBV20-1
TATGAVERY
>TRBJ2-7|TRBV11-1
ASSLLGGYEQY
>TRBJ2-7|TRBV20-1
SVRRALSYEQY
>TRBJ2-5|TRBV20-1
SAWGLAREGTQY
>TRBJ1-1|TRBV6-6
ASIRGEDTEAF
>TRBJ2-5|TRBV29-1
SVLDRFQETQY
>TRBJ2-3|TRBV11-3
ASTRQEVSTDEQY
>TRBJ2-1|TRBV12-3/TRBV12-4
ASSHPHTLAGSYNEQF
>TRBJ2-5|TRBV29-1
SVADRFRDTQY
>TRBJ2-3|TRBV20-1
SAKLNTNTDMQF
>TRBJ1-1|TRBV6-5
ASSYSTARTEAF
>TRBJ2-7|TRBV29-1
SVERAEPIYEQN
>TRBJ1-1|TRBV12-3/TRBV12-4
ASSSREGAGSGTEAF
>TRBJ2-7|TRBV6-1
ASSFIGTSGQSYEQY
>TRBJ2-7|TRBV11-3
ASSQGTSGISEQC
>TRBJ1-5|TRBV20-1
SASGGYQPQH
>TRBJ2-1|TRBV12-3/TRBV12-4
ASCLLREGNGQF
>TRBJ2-5|TRBV29-1
SVEFYRTSGGKQETQH
>TRBJ1-1|TRBV11-3
ASSFRDTTMNTEGF
>TRBJ2-5|TRBV20-1
STPLGAQETQY
>TRBJ1-5|TRBV6-1
ASRDRGSPAQPQH
>TRBJ1-1|TRBV11-2
ASSFASSRITEAF
>TRBJ2-5|TRBV29-1
SVSRTGNGETHY
>TRBJ1-1|TRBV29-1
SVGGEGYTDDF
>TRBJ2-5|TRBV29-1
SVVDRFQETKY
>TRBJ1-1|TRBV16
ASSQDRMNTEAL
>TRBJ2-5|TRBV5-6
ASSRSTTDRVRTQY
>TRBJ1-5|TRBV28
ASTERGRGNQPQH
>TRBJ2-3|TRBV11-3
TSTRREVSTGTQY
>TRBJ1-5|TRBV10-3
AINITGEGDQSQH
>TRBJ1-1|TRBV11-3
TSSFRCRTQNTEAF
>TRBJ2-3|TRBV5-1
ASSSSLGGRSADTQY
>TRBJ1-3|TRBV12-3/TRBV12-4
ASSRPGTGICSGNIIY
>TRBJ1-1|TRBV11-2
ASNLVTSDKPF
>TRBJ2-3|TRBV5-1
ASSLASERGDTQY
>TRBJ1-1|TRBV11-2
TSSPPNVGGPEAF